Sequencing of this T cell receptor (beta chain) was carried out in a study of T cell repertoires in cytomegalovirus infection. The wider study: From public TCR beta signatures came an indication of both CMV infection and matching HLA type. Whole-study findings and limits: Identification of carriers of CMV plus the relevant HLA was achieved through cumulative public TCR beta family frequency. The ex vivo response was dominated by HLA-C-restricted CMV-specific TCR beta clonotypes.

MiXCR, applied by TCRdb to the reads, yields one record per CDR3 protein. The sample holds roughly 760,000 distinct CDR3 sequences, approximately 34% seen once. Concerning this clonotype: Its matching antigen is unknown.

The length of the CDR3 is 14 residues. V dropped 7 bases and J dropped 5; count of bases not matched to a gene: 7. Sequencing was done on a sample of PBMCs. The V gene is TRBV12-3 or TRBV12-4, the J gene TRBJ2-7, with TRBD2 matching 11 bases. This clonotype originated in a human donor in good health (CMV status not recorded). Some clones in this sample may be carry-over from other donors' samples. CDR3 coding DNA: TGTGCCAGCAACTTAGCGGGAGGGCCTAACGAGCAGTACTTC. The encoded protein is CASNLAGGPNEQYF.